These T cell receptor beta chains were read from a single sample in a study of T cell changes during pregnancy in multiple sclerosis. Here immunoSEQ multiplex PCR was the method, and the copy in TCRdb shows in-frame clones only, minus some. Of some 42,000 clones listed, around nine tenths are singletons. The material sequenced was CD4+ T cells from peripheral blood mononuclear cells, taken after pregnancy. These receptor sequences come from a female donor with multiple sclerosis, enrolled in a pregnancy study. CDR3s include the opening cysteine and the closing phenylalanine or tryptophan. A D gene is named only where the DNA matches it firmly. Clone size, where shown, is once, few, many, or a class for clones that have expanded.

clone_size: NA
d_call: NA
v_call: TRBV6-5
j_call: TRBJ1-3
cdr3_aa: CASSRQIAGNTIYF
cdr3_nt: TGTGCCAGCAGTAGACAGATTGCTGGAAACACCATATATTTT

clone_size: NA
d_call: TRBD2
v_call: TRBV30
j_call: TRBJ2-5
cdr3_aa: CAWAPGLGDETQYF
cdr3_nt: TGTGCCTGGGCGCCGGGACTAGGGGACGAGACCCAGTACTTC

clone_size: NA
d_call: NA
v_call: TRBV25-1
j_call: TRBJ2-5
cdr3_aa: CASSDAGETQYF
cdr3_nt: TGTGCCAGCAGTGACGCCGGAGAGACCCAGTACTTC

clone_size: NA
d_call: NA
v_call: TRBV6-1
j_call: TRBJ2-7
cdr3_aa: CASSEIQLLEQYF
cdr3_nt: TGTGCCAGCAGTGAAATACAGTTACTCGAGCAGTACTTC

clone_size: once
d_call: NA
v_call: TRBV5-4
j_call: TRBJ2-7
cdr3_aa: CASSTTRPGYEQYF
cdr3_nt: TGTGCCAGCAGCACGACTAGACCTGGTTACGAGCAGTACTTC

clone_size: NA
d_call: TRBD1
v_call: TRBV9
j_call: TRBJ1-4
cdr3_aa: CASSFGQAINEKLFF
cdr3_nt: TGTGCCAGCAGCTTTGGACAGGCGATTAATGAAAAACTGTTTTTT

clone_size: NA
d_call: TRBD2
v_call: TRBV7-2
j_call: TRBJ2-7
cdr3_aa: CASSRSRGDEQYF
cdr3_nt: TGTGCCAGCAGCCGATCACGGGGGGACGAGCAGTACTTC

clone_size: once
d_call: NA
v_call: TRBV7-3
j_call: TRBJ2-3
cdr3_aa: CASGSGYASTDTQYF
cdr3_nt: TGTGCCAGCGGCAGCGGGTACGCTAGCACAGATACGCAGTATTTT

clone_size: NA
d_call: NA
v_call: TRBV6-1
j_call: TRBJ1-5
cdr3_aa: CASSFDRPNQPQHF
cdr3_nt: TGTGCCAGTTCCTTTGACAGGCCCAATCAGCCCCAGCATTTT

clone_size: NA
d_call: NA
v_call: TRBV14
j_call: TRBJ1-6
cdr3_aa: CASSPFRGSPLHF
cdr3_nt: TGTGCCAGCAGCCCATTTAGGGGTTCACCCCTCCACTTT

clone_size: few
d_call: TRBD1
v_call: TRBV19
j_call: TRBJ1-1
cdr3_aa: CASSIGDREAFF
cdr3_nt: TGTGCCAGTAGTATAGGGGACAGAGAAGCTTTCTTT